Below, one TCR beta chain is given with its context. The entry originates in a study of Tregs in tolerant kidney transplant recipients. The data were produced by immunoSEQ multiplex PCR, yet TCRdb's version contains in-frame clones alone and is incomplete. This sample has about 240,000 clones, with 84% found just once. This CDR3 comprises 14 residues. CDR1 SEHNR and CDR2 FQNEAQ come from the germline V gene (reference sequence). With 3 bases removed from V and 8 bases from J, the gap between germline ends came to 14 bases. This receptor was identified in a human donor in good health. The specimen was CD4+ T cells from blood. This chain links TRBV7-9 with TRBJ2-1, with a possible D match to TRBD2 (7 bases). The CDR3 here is CASSLVGGHHEQFF. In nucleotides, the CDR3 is TGTGCCAGCAGCTTGGTCGGGGGGCACCATGAGCAGTTCTTC.